This is a list of T cell receptor beta chains from one sample in a study of blood T cell repertoires in COVID-19. Using immunoSEQ multiplex PCR, the repertoire was profiled, and TCRdb retains in-frame clones only, with some absent. This table holds around 250,000 clones, about 91% found once. Material for sequencing was PBMCs or T cells enriched from blood (not recorded which). These receptors all stem from a human donor in a cohort exposed to, infected with or recovered from COVID-19 (not recorded which). The donor label of this sample is uncertain. Both conserved end residues are part of each CDR3. The D gene is left open where the match is weak. The size field is filled for only some rows; it gives once, few, many or a size class.

j_call: TRBJ2-2; d_call: TRBD2; v_call: TRBV18; clone_size: -; cdr3_nt: TGTGCCAGCTCACCGGGACTAGCGGGGATTGAGACCGGGGAGCTGTTTTTT; cdr3_aa: CASSPGLAGIETGELFF
j_call: TRBJ2-7; d_call: TRBD2; v_call: TRBV9; clone_size: -; cdr3_nt: TGTGCCAGCAGCTCGGGACTAGCGGGGATCTCCGAGCAGTACTTC; cdr3_aa: CASSSGLAGISEQYF
j_call: TRBJ2-3; d_call: TRBD2; v_call: TRBV10-2; clone_size: once; cdr3_nt: TGCGCCAGCAGTGCTCCTTCGGCTAGCGGGCTTCGCACAGATACGCAGTATTTT; cdr3_aa: CASSAPSASGLRTDTQYF
j_call: TRBJ2-5; d_call: -; v_call: TRBV3-1/TRBV3-2; clone_size: -; cdr3_nt: TGTGCCAGCAGCTTCGGGGTAGCCGGGACCCAGTACTTC; cdr3_aa: CASSFGVAGTQYF
j_call: TRBJ1-2; d_call: -; v_call: TRBV18; clone_size: -; cdr3_nt: TGTGCCAGCTCACGTGACAGAGACTATGGCTACACCTTC; cdr3_aa: CASSRDRDYGYTF
j_call: TRBJ2-5; d_call: TRBD2; v_call: TRBV30; clone_size: -; cdr3_nt: TGTGCCTGGAGTCCGGGGGGGGAGACCCAGTACTTC; cdr3_aa: CAWSPGGETQYF
j_call: TRBJ2-7; d_call: -; v_call: TRBV5-8; clone_size: -; cdr3_nt: TGTGCCAGCAGTCCCCCCGGACACTCCTACGAGCAGTACTTC; cdr3_aa: CASSPPGHSYEQYF
j_call: TRBJ1-1; d_call: -; v_call: TRBV11-2; clone_size: -; cdr3_nt: TGTGCCAGCAGACTCAGGGTGAACACTGAAGCTTTCTTT; cdr3_aa: CASRLRVNTEAFF
j_call: TRBJ2-7; d_call: -; v_call: TRBV19; clone_size: once; cdr3_nt: TGTGCCAGTAGTATAGGGACAGACGAGCAGTACTTC; cdr3_aa: CASSIGTDEQYF
j_call: TRBJ1-6; d_call: TRBD1; v_call: TRBV11-2; clone_size: -; cdr3_nt: TGTGCCAGCAGCGTGAGGACAGGGCCCTCCTATAATTCACCCCTCCACTTT; cdr3_aa: CASSVRTGPSYNSPLHF
j_call: TRBJ2-5; d_call: -; v_call: TRBV5-1; clone_size: -; cdr3_nt: TGCGCCAGCAGCTTGGGCGACAGTAATCAAGAGACCCAGTACTTC; cdr3_aa: CASSLGDSNQETQYF
j_call: TRBJ1-4; d_call: TRBD1; v_call: TRBV2; clone_size: -; cdr3_nt: TGTGCCAGCAGTGAAGCGATTGACAGGGGGGATGAAAAACTGTTTTTT; cdr3_aa: CASSEAIDRGDEKLFF
j_call: TRBJ1-1; d_call: TRBD1; v_call: TRBV19; clone_size: -; cdr3_nt: TGTGCCAGTAGCCCTTGGGACAGGGGAAACACTGAAGCTTTCTTT; cdr3_aa: CASSPWDRGNTEAFF
j_call: TRBJ2-3; d_call: TRBD1; v_call: TRBV24-1; clone_size: -; cdr3_nt: TGTGCCACCAGCCGAGGGACAGGGACAGATACGCAGTATTTT; cdr3_aa: CATSRGTGTDTQYF
j_call: TRBJ2-3; d_call: TRBD1; v_call: TRBV5-4; clone_size: -; cdr3_nt: TGTGCCAGCAGCCCTCCGAACAGGGGAGATACGCAGTATTTT; cdr3_aa: CASSPPNRGDTQYF
j_call: TRBJ1-1; d_call: -; v_call: TRBV7-9; clone_size: -; cdr3_nt: TGTGCCAGCAGCCCACCCAACCGGGCTGAAGCTTTCTTT; cdr3_aa: CASSPPNRAEAFF
j_call: TRBJ1-1; d_call: -; v_call: TRBV6-5; clone_size: -; cdr3_nt: TGTGCCAGCTCGCTCTCCGGGGAGGACACTGAAGCTTTCTTT; cdr3_aa: CASSLSGEDTEAFF